The clone carrying this T cell receptor (beta chain) was detected once. With random hexamers, reverse transcription was performed on about 0.5 to 1 ug of RNA. immunoSEQ multiplex PCR amplified TCR beta CDR3 across 54 Vbeta, 13 Jbeta. TCRdb reanalysed the immunoSEQ multiplex PCR reads using MiXCR and keeps one entry per CDR3 protein. The data show around 280,000 distinct CDR3 sequences, approximately 81% seen once. The data originate from a study of CD8 T cells in Susac syndrome. Germline V lookup: CDR1 SGHRS, CDR2 YFSETQ. The CDR3 has 15 amino acids. The V and J ends lost 4 bases and 12 bases, in that order; junction bases with no gene match: 12. Each multiple sclerosis control was a treatment-naive patient with relapsing-remitting disease that was either stable or active.

The TCR originated in a human donor with multiple sclerosis. The sequenced sample consisted of CD8+ T cells from PBMCs. This chain joins TRBV5-1 and TRBJ2-1; 11 nucleotides align to TRBD1. The CDR3 nucleotides are TGCGCCAGCAGCCCAGTGGACAGGGGGCGCCCGGGGCAGTTCTTC. As protein: CASSPVDRGRPGQFF.